Each of the 32 T cell receptor beta chains below was sequenced from the same sample in a study of immune characteristics of hereditary and idiopathic chronic pancreatitis. Repertoires were generated with immunoSEQ multiplex PCR, while TCRdb's copy carries only in-frame clones and drops some. The profile covers over 1,400 clones, with around 69% appearing a single time and approximately 16% taken by the ten largest. Chronic pancreatitis tissue was collected during total pancreatectomy with islet autotransplantation. Sequences were obtained from pancreas tissue with hereditary chronic pancreatitis. Every receptor here comes from a human donor with chronic pancreatitis.

The genes are TRBV6-5 and TRBJ1-4; no clear D. V was shortened by 0 bases and J by 7 bases, with 12 bases between the two germline ends. This CDR3 spans 15 amino acids. The germline V gene encodes CDR1 MNHEY and CDR2 SVGAGI. CDR3 DNA sequence: TGTGCCAGCAGTTACTCGGGAAGGGTGGGTGAAAAACTGTTTTTT. Amino acid sequence: CASSYSGRVGEKLFF.

This clone was detected a few times. V and J are TRBV10-3 and TRBJ2-1, with D perhaps being TRBD1 or TRBD2 (5 bases each). Germline-derived CDR1 and CDR2 are ENHRY and SYGVKD. With 3 bases removed from V and 7 bases from J, the gap between germline ends came to 10 bases. This CDR3 spans 13 amino acids. The CDR3 DNA sequence: TGTGCCATCAGTGACAGGGACCTGAATGAGCAGTTCTTC. It codes for CAISDRDLNEQFF.

The V and J genes are TRBV28 and TRBJ1-2; 8 bases are shared with TRBD1. Germline trimming cut 4 bases from V and 7 bases from J; bases unmatched to any gene: 14. The length of the CDR3 is 16 residues. CDR1 is MDHEN, CDR2 SYDVKM, per germline. The CDR3 reads CASSWPSGRGLFGYTF. CDR3 coding DNA: TGTGCCAGCAGTTGGCCTTCGGGCAGGGGGCTGTTTGGCTACACCTTC.

The CDR3 nucleotides are TGTGCCAGCAGCGTAGAGGAGGGGAGGGCCTACAATGAGCAGTTCTTC. Protein: CASSVEEGRAYNEQFF. This chain joins TRBV9 and TRBJ2-1; TRBD2 aligns across 7 bases. Germline V lookup: CDR1 SGDLS, CDR2 YYNGEE. The CDR3 has 16 residues. The ends lost 0 bases at V and 2 bases at J; junction bases unmatched: 5.

This chain links TRBV12-3 or TRBV12-4 with TRBJ1-6, with 10 bases lining up with TRBD1. This CDR3 spans 13 amino acids. The junction had 4 bases not matched to a gene; V was cut back by 10 bases and J by 7 bases. The CDR3 DNA is TGTGCCATAGGGGACAGGGGAAATTCACCCCTCCACTTT. This gives the protein CAIGDRGNSPLHF.

The rearrangement uses TRBV6-1 and TRBJ2-3; weak D call: TRBD1 (5 bases). CDR3 length: 17 residues. The ends were cut back, 2 bases at V and 2 bases at J, with 17 bases in the middle. Per the germline V gene, CDR1 is MNHNS and CDR2 is SASEGT. The CDR3 sequence: CASSEQGQTVLTDTQYF. CDR3 coding DNA: TGTGCCAGCAGTGAACAAGGACAAACGGTGCTCACAGATACGCAGTATTTT.

CDR3 loop: CASSAGLFNTEAFF. CDR3 coding DNA: TGTGCCAGCAGCGCAGGTCTTTTTAACACTGAAGCTTTCTTT. The rearrangement links TRBV7-3 to TRBJ1-1; D gene ambiguous. The CDR3 runs to 14 residues. Germline values: CDR1 SGHTA, CDR2 FQGTGA. Trimming took off 5 bases at V and 2 bases at J, with 12 bases between the two ends.

This clone was recorded once. The V gene is TRBV5-1, the J gene TRBJ2-2; TRBD1 matches at 7 bases. This CDR3 region has 14 residues. The ends lost 4 bases at V and 2 bases at J; junction bases unmatched: 2. CDR1 and CDR2 (germline): SGHRS, YFSETQ. CDR3 sequence: CASSRDSNTGELFF. The CDR3 nucleotides read TGCGCCAGCAGCAGGGACAGCAACACCGGGGAGCTGTTTTTT.

Only a few counts were recorded for this clone. J is TRBJ2-7 and V is TRBV6-6, with D perhaps assigned TRBD1 or TRBD2 (5 bases each). V lost 7 bases and J 1 base, leaving 17 bases between the germline ends. The CDR3 runs to 15 residues. Germline CDR1 and CDR2: MNHNY and SVGAGI (reference sequence). CDR3: CASIRQQGVSYEQYF. The CDR3 nucleotides read TGTGCCAGCATTCGTCAGCAGGGAGTTTCCTACGAGCAGTACTTC.

This clone is deemed large. V gene TRBV27 combines with J gene TRBJ1-2, with D maybe TRBD1 (5 bases). Trimming removed 1 base at V and 5 bases at J, with 17 bases between. In germline, CDR1 is MNHEY, CDR2 SMNVEV (reference sequence). CDR3 size: 16 residues. The CDR3: CASSLFTGAGFYGYTF. In DNA form, the CDR3 reads TGTGCCAGCAGTTTATTTACAGGAGCAGGGTTTTATGGCTACACCTTC.

The chain links TRBV7-6 to TRBJ1-5, with a weak D call TRBD1 (6 bases). From germline, CDR1 is SGHVS and CDR2 FNYEAQ. This CDR3 comprises 16 residues. Trimming removed 0 bases from V and 7 bases from J, with 16 bases in between. CDR3 in DNA: TGTGCCAGCAGCTTAGCGACAGGCCTCGGCGGACAGCCCCAGCATTTT. It yields the protein CASSLATGLGGQPQHF. Full variable domain (rest looked up from reference TRBV7-6 and TRBJ1-5): GAGVSQSPRYKVTKRGQDVALRCDPISGHVSLYWYRQALGQGPEFLTYFNYEAQQDKSGLPNDRFSAERPEGSISTLTIQRTEQRDSAMYRCASSLATGLGGQPQHFGDGTRLSIL.

The J gene is TRBJ1-4, the V gene TRBV30; D not resolved. V was cut by 3 bases and J by 6 bases, with 11 bases left in between. Germline V gene lookup returns CDR1 GTSNPN and CDR2 SVGIG (reference sequence). The CDR3 spans 13 residues. This CDR3 is CAWSSGQDEKLFF. As DNA, the CDR3 is TGTGCCTGGAGCTCCGGGCAGGATGAAAAACTGTTTTTT.

V gene TRBV14 combines with J gene TRBJ2-3, with no clear D. The V gene's germline CDR1 is SGHDN and CDR2 FVKESK. The CDR3 contains 13 residues. V lost 4 bases and J lost 0, with 5 bases in between. The CDR3 region is CASSLISTDTQYF. The DNA of the CDR3 is TGTGCCAGCAGCCTAATTAGCACAGATACGCAGTATTTT.

Details on this clone: One junction end disagrees with the germline gene, perhaps due to a read error. J is TRBJ1-2 and V is TRBV18; D may be TRBD1 (5 bases). The germline gives CDR1 KGHSH, CDR2 LQKENI. The CDR3 contains 11 residues. Here the CDR3 DNA reads TGTGCCAGCTCGGGGGACTCTTCGGGCCCCTTC. As protein: CASSGDSSGPF.

The chain is built from TRBV3-1 (or the pseudogene TRBV3-2) and TRBJ2-7, with 7 bases identical to TRBD2. V was clipped by 1 base and J by 3 bases; unmatched bases: 3. The V gene's germline CDR1 is LGHDT and CDR2 YNNKEL (reference sequence). The CDR3 loop spans 14 amino acids. The CDR3 sequence is CASSQVGGVYEQYF. DNA of the CDR3: TGTGCCAGCAGCCAAGTGGGGGGGGTCTACGAGCAGTACTTC.

Comments on this clone: A read error may produce the germline difference seen at one junction end. The sample holds other DNA sequences that translate to the same CDR3. The CDR3 bases are TGTGCTAGCAGTTACTCGGGGCCCGATAGAGGGACTGAAGCTTTCTTT. The encoded protein is CASSYSGPDRGTEAFF. V gene TRBV6-5 combines with J gene TRBJ1-1, with TRBD1 as a possible D gene (5 bases). The CDR3 loop spans 16 amino acids. CDR1 MNHEY and CDR2 SVGAGI come from the germline V gene.

This clone was detected a few times. The DNA for the CDR3 is TGTGCCAGCAGTGAAATGACAGGTTACAATGAGCAGTTCTTC. Translating it yields CASSEMTGYNEQFF. The J gene is TRBJ2-1, the V gene TRBV2; weak D call: TRBD1 (6 bases). Germline V gene data show CDR1 as SNHLY and CDR2 as FYNNEI. The length of the CDR3 is 14 residues. V gave up 2 bases and J gave up 4 bases, with 9 bases separating them.

The chain employs TRBV10-1 and TRBJ2-3; possible D gene TRBD2, 6 bases. V was trimmed by 6 bases and J by 0 bases, leaving 10 bases between them. The CDR3 has 14 amino acids. The germline V gene encodes CDR1 WNHNN and CDR2 SYGVQD (reference sequence). CDR3: CASSGDSSTDTQYF. In DNA form, the CDR3 reads TGCGCCAGCAGCGGGGACTCTAGCACAGATACGCAGTATTTT.

The chain links TRBV6-5 to TRBJ1-2; 7 nucleotides agree with TRBD1. The germline V gene encodes CDR1 MNHEY and CDR2 SVGAGI. The V and J ends lost 3 bases and 4 bases, in that order; junction bases with no gene match: 5. The CDR3 has 14 amino acids. DNA of the CDR3: TGTGCCAGCAGTTATGACAGGGCCCCCTATGGCTACACCTTC. The encoded protein is CASSYDRAPYGYTF.

This clone has only a few counts. V usage is TRBV10-1 and J usage is TRBJ1-5; no definite D call. The germline CDR1 and CDR2 sequences are WNHNN and SYGVQD (reference sequence). V was shortened by 2 bases and J by 7 bases, with 6 bases between the two germline ends. The CDR3 is made up of 12 amino acids. The CDR3 DNA sequence: TGCGCCAGCAGTGAGCCTGGACAGCCCCAGCATTTT. It encodes CASSEPGQPQHF.

This sequence joins TRBV7-9 and TRBJ1-2; TRBD1 agrees at 11 bases. V was clipped by 5 bases and J by 6 bases; unmatched bases: 8. The CDR3 covers 15 residues. Germline V lookup: CDR1 SEHNR, CDR2 FQNEAQ (reference sequence). The CDR3: CASSPGTGGNNGYTF. CDR3 DNA sequence: TGTGCCAGCAGCCCAGGGACAGGGGGTAATAATGGCTACACCTTC.

This clone was recorded once. The V call is TRBV30, the J call TRBJ1-5, with D perhaps matching TRBD1 (5 bases). Germline V CDR1 and CDR2: GTSNPN, SVGIG (reference sequence). V was cut by 0 bases and J by 5 bases, with 11 bases left in between. The CDR3 has 14 residues. The CDR3 reads CAWSVKGLDQPQHF. CDR3 nucleotides: TGTGCCTGGAGTGTAAAGGGGCTGGATCAGCCCCAGCATTTT. The full variable domain, with the rest looked up from reference TRBV30 and TRBJ1-5, is SQTIHQWPATLVQPVGSPLSLECTVEGTSNPNLYWYRQAAGRGLQLLFYSVGIGQISSEVPQNLSASRPQDRQFILSSKKLLLSDSGFYLCAWSVKGLDQPQHFGDGTRLSIL.

This clone was seen a handful of times. V gene TRBV30 combines with J gene TRBJ2-1, with TRBD2 matching over 7 bases. This CDR3 region has 14 residues. CDR1 is GTSNPN, CDR2 SVGIG, per germline (reference sequence). V shed 5 bases, J shed 4 bases, and the junction held 8 bases outside the gene matches. DNA of the CDR3: TGTGCCTGGGAGCTAGCAGCGGGGTACAATGAGCAGTTCTTC. Translating it yields CAWELAAGYNEQFF. Complete variable domain (other parts from reference TRBV30 and TRBJ2-1): SQTIHQWPATLVQPVGSPLSLECTVEGTSNPNLYWYRQAAGRGLQLLFYSVGIGQISSEVPQNLSASRPQDRQFILSSKKLLLSDSGFYLCAWELAAGYNEQFFGPGTRLTVL.

This clone was recorded a few times. The gene calls are TRBV2 and TRBJ1-2, with D hard to call. V was pared by 8 bases and J by 8 bases, with 12 bases between. The CDR3 is 11 amino acids. Germline assignment: CDR1 SNHLY and CDR2 FYNNEI. CDR3 in amino acids: CASFGLGGYTF. The CDR3 nucleotides read TGTGCCAGCTTCGGGCTGGGAGGCTACACCTTC.

This CDR3 is CASSYGTGGYNEQFF. DNA for the CDR3: TGTGCCAGCAGCTACGGGACAGGGGGATACAATGAGCAGTTCTTC. The chain has TRBV7-9 and TRBJ2-1; 11 bases match TRBD1. This CDR3 is 15 amino acids long. V gave up 4 bases and J gave up 4 bases; unmatched junction bases: 3. Germline CDR1 is SEHNR and CDR2 is FQNEAQ (reference sequence).

This clone was observed a handful of times. For the CDR3, the DNA is TGTGCCAGCAGTGACCATGGGGCGGGGGCCCAGTACTTC. This encodes CASSDHGAGAQYF. The chain carries TRBV12-3 or TRBV12-4 and TRBJ2-5, with 7 bases fitting TRBD2. Trimming removed 5 bases from V and 9 bases from J; junction bases left unmatched: 9. The CDR3 spans 13 residues.

This clone turned up a few times. V usage is TRBV4-1 and J usage is TRBJ2-5; possibly TRBD1 for D (6 bases). V dropped 0 bases and J dropped 2 bases, with 7 bases sitting between them. The germline CDR1 and CDR2 sequences are MGHRA and YSYEKL. The CDR3 spans 14 residues. This chain's CDR3 is CASSQDRGQETQYF. The CDR3 bases are TGCGCCAGCAGCCAAGACAGGGGTCAAGAGACCCAGTACTTC.

The chain recombines TRBV2 with TRBJ1-4; D may be TRBD1 (5 bases). The germline V gene encodes CDR1 SNHLY and CDR2 FYNNEI. This CDR3 is built from 13 residues. The V gene lost 8 bases and the J gene lost 4 bases, with 11 bases spanning the gap. This CDR3 is CASGRDGNEKLFF. For the CDR3, the DNA is TGTGCCAGCGGGAGGGACGGTAATGAAAAACTGTTTTTT. Combining the CDR3 with reference TRBV2 and TRBJ1-4 gives the whole variable domain EPEVTQTPSHQVTQMGQEVILRCVPISNHLYFYWYRQILGQKVEFLVSFYNNEISEKSEIFDDQFSVERPDGSNFTLKIRSTKLEDSAMYFCASGRDGNEKLFFGSGTQLSVL.

The V gene is TRBV3-1 (or the pseudogene TRBV3-2), the J gene TRBJ1-1; D is unresolved. V dropped 0 bases and J dropped 5 bases, with 7 bases sitting between them. The CDR3 runs to 13 residues. Per germline, CDR1 LGHDT and CDR2 YNNKEL (reference sequence). CDR3: CASSQERRTEAFF. The CDR3 coding sequence is TGTGCCAGCAGCCAAGAAAGGAGGACTGAAGCTTTCTTT.

The chain is built from TRBV10-3 and TRBJ2-1; tentatively, D is TRBD1 (6 bases). The CDR3 extends over 13 amino acids. CDR1 is ENHRY and CDR2 is SYGVKD in the germline V gene. V lost 4 bases and J lost 2, with 6 bases in between. The CDR3 loop reads CAISGDTYNEQFF. CDR3 DNA: TGTGCCATCAGTGGGGACACCTACAATGAGCAGTTCTTC.

The rearrangement links TRBV7-8 to TRBJ2-1; D is undetermined. This CDR3 region has 14 residues. CDR1 is SGHVS and CDR2 is FQNEAQ in the germline V gene. V was shortened by 0 bases and J by 3 bases, with 6 bases between the two germline ends. The CDR3 spells CASSLASYYNEQFF. The CDR3 DNA is TGTGCCAGCAGCTTAGCCTCCTACTACAATGAGCAGTTCTTC.

The chain joins TRBV9 to TRBJ1-1; TRBD1 agrees at 9 bases. CDR3 length: 15 residues. J was trimmed by 1 base and V by 4 bases; bases with no gene match: 5. CDR1 is SGDLS and CDR2 is YYNGEE in the germline V gene. CDR3: CASSPRDRENTEAFF. The CDR3 DNA follows: TGTGCCAGCAGCCCTCGGGACAGGGAGAACACTGAAGCTTTCTTT.